This TCR beta chain originates from a study of cytomegalovirus exposure and HLA in healthy donors. Whole-study findings and limits: TCR sequences were mostly rare, though some public TCRs occurred in many donors. In a later analysis, most CMV-associated TCR beta chains appeared HLA-restricted. There was a cluster of highly shared sequence variants that was likely a sequencing artifact. A few chains linked to CMV were shown in vitro to be specific for CMV antigens.

This clone was detected a few times. Its matching antigen is unknown. V lost 2 bases, J lost 1 base, and 17 bases stayed unmatched. Germline loops: CDR1 SGHVS, CDR2 FQNEAQ. The CDR3 totals 19 residues. A multiplex PCR was run with 60 Vbeta primers and 13 Jbeta primers. This table comes from immunoSEQ multiplex PCR, and its TCRdb copy is limited to in-frame clones, with some not included. Of some 120,000 clones listed, approximately 75% are singletons. Material for sequencing was PBMCs. This chain joins TRBV7-8 and TRBJ2-7; 7 nucleotides agree with TRBD2. The sequence derives from a woman in her forties or fifties in good health and CMV-seronegative. This CDR3 reads CASSLTRGFQGSGSYEQYF. The CDR3 DNA is TGTGCCAGCAGCTTAACTCGGGGTTTCCAAGGTAGCGGGTCCTACGAGCAGTACTTC.